This entry concerns a single T cell receptor (beta chain). Which antigen it targets is not known. There are no base qualities to consult, and no much larger clone falls within one base. The sample comes from a study of blood T cells in healthy people across ages (dated by TCRdb to 2015 to 2017). For the study in its entirety: In model experiments, template switching captured about one uniquely barcoded TCR beta cDNA molecule for every two T cells. Using the same blood draw, the study looked at two additional independent replicas of 1 million unique cDNA reads for two donors, one aged 18 to 30 and the other aged 80 or older. Age-related changes in TCR beta repertoire diversity were measured in the study by deep sequencing normalized with unique cDNA molecular identifiers. To avoid experimental bias, donors of different ages were spread randomly across the sequencing lanes. The donors were divided into four age groups: young (average approximately 15 years), middle-aged (over 35), aged (approximately 62) and long-lived (about 80).

What the study reported, not specific to this receptor: Observed TCR beta diversity per million T cells fell roughly linearly with age, and a significant reduction was already apparent by age roughly 40. Observed TCR beta diversity correlated strongly with the percentage of naive T cells measured by flow cytometry. Because the CMV infection status of the donors was unknown, age-related changes in expanded clonotypes may potentially have been confounded. The long-lived group showed more naive CD4+ T cells, fewer expanded clones and increased TCR diversity than the aged group, suggesting age selection. Estimates of total diversity based on one million sequenced T cells were regarded as lower bounds and as underestimates. Since profiling was done on bulk unsorted PBMCs, naive and antigen-experienced compartments could not be conclusively compared.

The library was built by means of 5' RACE. Sequenced on an Illumina HiSeq 2500. A second PCR of about 7 to 12 cycles was run with a J-beta primer mix and a sample-barcoded 5' primer. A unique molecular identifier was introduced onto each TCR beta cDNA molecule by a template-switch 5' adaptor carrying 12 random nucleotides. Each sample yielded at least 2.5 million CDR3-containing paired-end reads. First-strand cDNA synthesis was performed from all RNA using the Mint cDNA synthesis kit, with priming by a TRBC-specific oligonucleotide. Following uracil-DNA glycosylase treatment, a first 18-cycle PCR with universal primers M1SS and BC2_uni_R was performed on all cDNA. The authors processed their data as follows. For normalization, 1 million high-quality reads were randomly selected from each sample, with every read carrying a distinct molecular identifier. Reads with shared molecular identifiers were discarded instead of being binned into consensus sequences. MiTCR, with a Q25 quality threshold and the strictest error-elimination algorithm, was used for CDR3 identification, clonotype clustering and error correction. A nonparametric unseen species model with Euler transformation was used to estimate lower-bound total TCR beta diversity. TCRdb itself trimmed the public reads at Q25 with fastp, ran MiXCR and retained productive beta chains. A single entry per CDR3 protein holds the most common genes and DNA from its merged rows. In this record, the V and J calls reflect TCRdb's handling and not the investigators' own analysis. The sample table holds 700,000 or so distinct CDR3 sequences, of which 35% to 50% were seen once. The top ten clones comprise 30% of the sample.

CDR1 and CDR2 are drawn from the germline V gene (reference sequence): LNHNV, YYDKDF. Trimming takes 1 base from V and 1 base from J, and the germline ends sit 4 bases apart. Its CDR3 holds 13 amino acids, cysteine through phenylalanine. The only DNA kept is the CDR3, 39 bases in frame from the first base. Systemically healthy Caucasian individuals from Russia, 35 to 50 in total and aged about 6 to 95 years, were included as donors. Around 10 milliliters of peripheral blood were collected from each donor into EDTA-treated Vacutainer tubes. PBMCs were isolated by Ficoll-Paque density-gradient centrifugation, with at least 6 million obtained per sample. Trizol reagent was used to extract total RNA from PBMCs, with at least 6 micrograms per sample. Naive CD45RAhigh/CD27high T cell percentages were measured by flow cytometry on a PBMC aliquot from every donor.

Sequencing used blood. The source of this sequence is an older man in good health. The chain is made from TRBV15 and TRBJ1-1; confidence is insufficient to name the D gene. The CDR3 region: CATSRVGNTEAFF. The bases are TGTGCCACCAGCAGAGTGGGGAACACTGAAGCTTTCTTT. With the portions outside the CDR3 filled from the reference TRBV15 and TRBJ1-1 genes, the complete variable region becomes DAMVIQNPRYQVTQFGKPVTLSCSQTLNHNVMYWYQQKSSQAPKLLFHYYDKDFNNEADTPDNFQSRRPNTSFCFLDIRSPGLGDTAMYLCATSRVGNTEAFFGQGTRLTVV.